What follows are 18 T cell receptor beta chains derived from one specimen sequenced in a study of PD-L1 blockade in urothelial cancer. Repertoires were generated with immunoSEQ multiplex PCR, while TCRdb's copy carries only in-frame clones and drops some. Of about 51,000 clones in the sample, about 88% are singletons; the top ten hold roughly 2.5%. Stated time point: peripheral blood 6 weeks after treatment start. Sequencing was performed on PBMCs, taken around atezolizumab (anti-PD-L1) treatment. The receptors here all came from a man aged 60 to 75 with urothelial cancer.

The chain is built from TRBV6-5 and TRBJ1-4; no definite D call. The CDR3 is 13 amino acids. The germline CDR1 and CDR2 sequences are MNHEY and SVGAGI. The V and J ends lost 2 bases and 17 bases respectively, with 18 bases between them. CDR3 residues: CASSYKLGLQPFF. The CDR3 DNA is TGTGCCAGCAGTTACAAACTCGGACTACAACCCTTTTTT.

This clone was seen once. The rearrangement links TRBV30 to TRBJ2-2; D is uncertain. Germline V lookup: CDR1 GTSNPN, CDR2 SVGIG (reference sequence). This CDR3 has 13 amino acids. V was clipped by 0 bases and J by 5 bases, with 7 bases between them. CDR3 bases: TGTGCCTGGAGTGTTGCGAGGACCGGGGAGCTGTTTTTT. Its protein product is CAWSVARTGELFF.

The chain couples TRBV9 to TRBJ1-3; 9 nucleotides line up with TRBD1. Germline V gene sequence: CDR1 SGDLS, CDR2 YYNGEE. V lost 2 bases, J lost 4 bases, and 10 bases stayed unmatched. The CDR3 spans 17 residues. Here the CDR3 reads CASSVLGQGLVGNTIYF. The CDR3 nucleotides read TGTGCCAGCAGCGTCCTGGGACAGGGTTTGGTCGGAAACACCATATATTTT.

The table lists this clone with a count of one. The chain has TRBV23-1 and TRBJ1-2, with D maybe TRBD1 (6 bases). TRBV23-1 is sorted into the ORF group, with uncertain function. Trimming removed 6 bases at V and 8 bases at J, with 25 bases between. This CDR3 is built from 16 residues. The CDR3 DNA follows: TGCGCCAGCAGCCAGGGCCACAGGGAACCTATAGGCGGCTACACCTTC. Its translation: CASSQGHREPIGGYTF.

The V call is TRBV18, the J call TRBJ1-1, with D possibly TRBD1 on 5 matching bases. The CDR3 runs to 15 residues. V was shortened by 2 bases and J by 3 bases, with 13 bases between the two germline ends. Germline V gene sequence: CDR1 KGHSH, CDR2 LQKENI. The CDR3 DNA sequence: TGTGCCAGCTCACCAGGGGAGGGGCGGCACACTGAAGCTTTCTTT. The encoded protein is CASSPGEGRHTEAFF.

The gene calls are TRBV11-3 and TRBJ2-1, with 8 bases identical to TRBD1. This CDR3 has 15 amino acids. With 5 bases clipped from V and 8 bases from J, the junction kept 11 bases outside the gene matches. Germline V CDR1 and CDR2: SGHNT, YENEEA. CDR3 loop: CASSPGTGMFYEQFF. CDR3 DNA sequence: TGTGCCAGCAGCCCGGGGACAGGTATGTTCTATGAGCAGTTCTTC.

The V gene is TRBV18, the J gene TRBJ2-7; 7 bases agree with TRBD2. From germline, CDR1 is KGHSH and CDR2 LQKENI. V lost 4 bases to trimming and J lost 0 bases; unmatched junction nucleotides: 9. There are 16 residues in the CDR3. The DNA for the CDR3 is TGTGCCAGCTCACTAAACAGCGGGGATCTCTCCTACGAGCAGTACTTC. Residues: CASSLNSGDLSYEQYF.

The V gene is TRBV18, the J gene TRBJ2-7, with 11 bases fitting TRBD1. CDR3 length equals 14 residues. The V gene end was trimmed by 6 bases and the J gene end by 3 bases; junction bases not matched to a gene: 4. Germline V lookup: CDR1 KGHSH, CDR2 LQKENI. CDR3 residues: CASSRDRGDYEQYF. DNA for the CDR3: TGTGCCAGCTCTCGGGACAGGGGGGACTACGAGCAGTACTTC. Full variable domain (remainder filled in from reference TRBV18 and TRBJ2-7): NAGVMQNPRHLVRRRGQEARLRCSPMKGHSHVYWYRQLPEEGLKFMVYLQKENIIDESGMPKERFSAEFPKEGPSILRIQQVVRGDSAAYFCASSRDRGDYEQYFGPGTRLTVT.

The chain combines TRBV10-1 with TRBJ1-1; tentatively, D is TRBD1 (5 bases). CDR3 size: 14 residues. V shed 6 bases and J shed 1 base, with 12 bases lying between them. Germline values: CDR1 WNHNN, CDR2 SYGVQD (reference sequence). Here the CDR3 reads CASRGAGSNTEAFF. As DNA, the CDR3 is TGCGCCAGCAGGGGTGCAGGGTCGAACACTGAAGCTTTCTTT.

V usage is TRBV7-2 and J usage is TRBJ1-2; D call uncertain. From germline, CDR1 is SGHTA and CDR2 FQGNSA. The V gene lost 6 bases and the J gene lost 5 bases, with 10 bases spanning the gap. CDR3 length: 12 amino acids. The CDR3 DNA is TGTGCCAGCAGGTTAAATCCTTATGGCTACACCTTC. It codes for CASRLNPYGYTF.

This clone was seen a handful of times. The chain is built from TRBV6-1 and TRBJ1-5; 7 bases map to TRBD1. The CDR3 has 17 amino acids. CDR1 and CDR2 from the germline V gene are MNHNS and SASEGT. V shed 4 bases and J 3 bases; nucleotides not matched to a gene: 12. CDR3 sequence: CASSARRTGSDNQPQHF. In DNA, the CDR3 is TGTGCCAGCAGTGCACGTCGGACAGGATCGGACAATCAGCCCCAGCATTTT.

This rearrangement joins TRBV5-1 to TRBJ2-3; tentatively, D is TRBD2 (5 bases). In germline, CDR1 is SGHRS, CDR2 YFSETQ. The CDR3 is 13 residues long. Deletions cut 4 bases from V and 3 bases from J, with 9 bases between. In DNA form, the CDR3 reads TGCGCCAGCAGCCCGGGGAAAACAGATACGCAGTATTTT. Its protein is CASSPGKTDTQYF.

V is TRBV5-4 and J is TRBJ2-7; 10 bases align to TRBD2. Germline values: CDR1 SGHNT, CDR2 YYREEE (reference sequence). The CDR3 is 16 amino acids. With 5 bases clipped from V and 1 base from J, the junction kept 9 bases outside the gene matches. The CDR3 bases are TGTGCCAGCAGACCCGGAGAAGCGGGGGGGTCCTACGAGCAGTACTTC. This gives the protein CASRPGEAGGSYEQYF.

This chain uses TRBV19 with TRBJ2-5, with TRBD1 matching 11 bases. This CDR3 has 15 residues. Germline V lookup: CDR1 LNHDA, CDR2 SQIVND (reference sequence). With 6 bases clipped from V and 5 bases from J, the junction kept 8 bases outside the gene matches. The CDR3 coding sequence is TGTGCCAGTAGGGACAGGGGGCGGGGGGCGGAGACCCAGTACTTC. Its protein is CASRDRGRGAETQYF.

The chain carries TRBV27 and TRBJ1-1; D ambiguous. This CDR3 has 13 amino acids. Looked up from germline, CDR1 is MNHEY and CDR2 is SMNVEV (reference sequence). V dropped 6 bases and J dropped 6 bases, with 14 bases sitting between them. The CDR3 coding sequence is TGTGCCAGCAGCCCTGGCGGGGTCGCTGAAGCTTTCTTT. Protein: CASSPGGVAEAFF.

The chain joins TRBV6-5 to TRBJ2-5, with TRBD1 identical over 9 bases. This CDR3 is built from 15 residues. The ends lost 6 bases at V and 3 bases at J; junction bases unmatched: 8. Germline CDR1 reads MNHEY; CDR2 reads SVGAGI. The CDR3 protein is CASSLGTGGKETQYF. CDR3 coding DNA: TGTGCCAGCAGCTTAGGAACAGGGGGCAAAGAGACCCAGTACTTC.

V and J are TRBV7-3 and TRBJ2-7, with 7 positions matching TRBD1. The V gene end was trimmed by 5 bases and the J gene end by 3 bases; junction bases not matched to a gene: 4. The germline V gene encodes CDR1 SGHTA and CDR2 FQGTGA. The CDR3 contains 13 residues. The CDR3 sequence: CASSRDRGYEQYF. CDR3 nucleotides: TGTGCCAGCAGCAGGGACAGAGGCTACGAGCAGTACTTC.

V and J are TRBV5-1 and TRBJ2-6, with a weak D call TRBD2 (6 bases). Germline V lookup: CDR1 SGHRS, CDR2 YFSETQ. The CDR3 runs 18 residues. The V and J ends lost 4 bases and 2 bases respectively, with 19 bases between them. The CDR3 reads CASSPAPGRGTGANVLTF. In nucleotides, the CDR3 is TGCGCCAGCAGCCCTGCACCCGGGCGGGGTACTGGGGCCAACGTCCTGACTTTC.